The next 28 T cell receptor beta chains were all read from a single sample in a study of CD8+CD57+ T cells in acquired aplastic anemia. Patients who underwent sequencing had shown CD8+CD57+ cell expansion by flow cytometry. Genomic DNA, serving as template, underwent TCR beta VDJ and CDR3 profiling. TCRdb independently ran MiXCR on the reads; one entry per CDR3 protein. Here the sample spans hundreds of thousands of distinct CDR3 sequences, approximately 57% being singletons. Sequenced: sorted CD4+, CD8+, or CD8+CD57+ T cells (not recorded which) from PBMCs. Source of these receptors: a human donor with aplastic anemia.

The rearrangement links TRBV7-2 to TRBJ1-4, with D possibly TRBD1 on 6 matching bases. This CDR3 is built from 16 residues. Germline CDR1 SGHTA, CDR2 FQGNSA. V was cut by 5 bases and J by 7 bases, with 20 bases left in between. The CDR3 nucleotides are TGTGCCAGCAGCAGAGCCTTGGGGGGGCGCGTTGAAAAACTGTTTTTT. This gives the protein CASSRALGGRVEKLFF.

This clonotype was detected a few times. The V call is TRBV15, the J call TRBJ2-5, with TRBD2 as a possible D gene (5 bases). Germline CDR1 reads LNHNV; CDR2 reads YYDKDF (reference sequence). The CDR3 consists of 13 residues. The V end lost 5 bases, the J end lost 9 bases, and 16 bases lay between the germline ends. This chain's CDR3 is CATSARSATAQYF. Written as DNA, the CDR3 is TGTGCCACCAGCGCCCGTAGCGCGACGGCCCAGTACTTC.

This clonotype was seen ten or more times. The chain has TRBV2 and TRBJ2-7; D unresolved. The germline gives CDR1 SNHLY, CDR2 FYNNEI. The CDR3 runs to 13 residues. V lost 6 bases and J lost 9, with 18 bases in between. The CDR3 DNA follows: TGTGCCAGCAGCCCCTCTATGACCTCCTTGCAGTACTTC. Protein sequence: CASSPSMTSLQYF.

This clonotype has at least ten counts. This chain uses TRBV5-6 with TRBJ2-5, with unresolved D. With 2 bases removed from V and 6 bases from J, the gap between germline ends came to 5 bases. The CDR3 has 11 amino acids. Germline CDR1 is SGHDT and CDR2 is YYEEEE. In DNA, the CDR3 is TGTGCCAGCAGCTTAGGGAAGACCCAGTACTTC. Its translation is CASSLGKTQYF.

The chain carries TRBV7-3 and TRBJ2-7, with D possibly matching TRBD1 (6 bases). There are 13 residues in the CDR3. Germline values: CDR1 SGHTA, CDR2 FQGTGA. V lost 5 bases and J lost 2, with 10 bases in between. CDR3 protein: CASSPGQPYEQYF. CDR3 sequence (DNA): TGTGCCAGCAGCCCTGGACAGCCCTACGAGCAGTACTTC.

Ten or more counts support this clonotype. The chain carries TRBV7-8 and TRBJ2-1; TRBD2 aligns across 8 bases. This CDR3 has 12 amino acids. Trimming took 6 bases from V and 9 from J; bases not matched to a gene: 4. Germline CDR1 and CDR2: SGHVS and FQNEAQ. CDR3 sequence reads: CASSSGGSEQFF. Written as DNA, the CDR3 is TGTGCCAGCAGTTCGGGGGGGAGTGAGCAGTTCTTC.

This clonotype was seen ten or more times. The chain couples TRBV5-1 to TRBJ2-7; no clear D gene. CDR1 and CDR2 (germline): SGHRS, YFSETQ. This CDR3 comprises 14 residues. Trimming removed 0 bases from V and 2 bases from J, with 9 bases in between. In DNA form, the CDR3 reads TGCGCCAGCAGCTTGGATCAGGCCACCTACGAGCAGTACTTC. Residues: CASSLDQATYEQYF.

Many counts were recorded for this clonotype. The gene calls are TRBV12-3 or TRBV12-4 and TRBJ1-2, with 8 bases that match TRBD1. This CDR3 is 17 amino acids long. The ends lost 4 bases at V and 4 bases at J; junction bases unmatched: 14. The CDR3 DNA follows: TGTGCCAGCAGTTCTGGGACCAGGGGGCGAAAAGGCTATGGCTACACCTTC. Translation gives CASSSGTRGRKGYGYTF.

The gene calls are TRBV7-2 and TRBJ2-3; a weak D match, TRBD2 (5 bases). The CDR3 has 13 amino acids. V shed 4 bases and J shed 11 bases, with 16 bases lying between them. Germline values: CDR1 SGHTA, CDR2 FQGNSA. The CDR3 nucleotides read TGTGCCAGCAGCTCAGTTTGGACTGGAATGCAGTATTTT. Amino acids: CASSSVWTGMQYF.

V usage is TRBV5-4 and J usage is TRBJ2-1; 9 nucleotides align to TRBD2. Trimming removed 5 bases from V and 9 bases from J; junction bases left unmatched: 3. The length of the CDR3 is 12 residues. Germline V gene data show CDR1 as SGHNT and CDR2 as YYREEE (reference sequence). The CDR3 spells CASRSTSGEQFF. For the CDR3, the DNA is TGTGCCAGCAGATCGACTAGCGGTGAGCAGTTCTTC.

This clonotype was recorded a few times. The chain combines TRBV2 with TRBJ2-7; 7 nucleotides match TRBD2. Unmatched junction bases numbered 11, after V lost 5 bases and J lost 4 bases. Germline-derived CDR1 and CDR2 are SNHLY and FYNNEI. CDR3 size: 15 residues. CDR3 coding DNA: TGTGCCAGCAGTATGCGGGGAAGCGGGACTTACGAGCAGTACTTC. It codes for CASSMRGSGTYEQYF.

In this sample, this clonotype turned up many times. The chain is built from TRBV5-1 and TRBJ1-4; maybe TRBD1 (6 bases). Germline loops: CDR1 SGHRS, CDR2 YFSETQ. The CDR3 has 16 residues. Between the trimmed V and J ends, which lost 0 bases and 5 bases, there was a span of 14 bases. CDR3 sequence: CASSLDGRGSNEKLFF. The CDR3 nucleotides are TGCGCCAGCAGCTTGGATGGCAGGGGAAGCAATGAAAAACTGTTTTTT.

CDR3 DNA sequence: TGTGCCAGCAGTGGATTCGAGGGCCCGGATTGGGAGACCCAGTACTTC. Amino acid sequence: CASSGFEGPDWETQYF. The rearrangement joins TRBV25-1 to TRBJ2-5; D might be TRBD2 (5 bases). The CDR3 is made up of 16 amino acids. The V and J ends lost 4 bases and 5 bases respectively, with 20 bases between them. Germline CDR1 reads MGHDK; CDR2 reads SYGVNS.

This clonotype was recorded a few times. The chain carries TRBV7-9 and TRBJ2-7, with 9 bases lining up with TRBD1. This CDR3 spans 16 amino acids. After removal of 6 bases from V and 4 bases from J, the junction contained 13 bases not matched to a gene. CDR1 and CDR2 (germline): SEHNR, FQNEAQ (reference sequence). The CDR3 nucleotides are TGTGCCAGCAGTCTTTTGGGGGGACAGGGAGGGTACGAGCAGTACTTC. This encodes CASSLLGGQGGYEQYF. Looking up the rest from reference TRBV7-9 and TRBJ2-7 gives the full variable domain: DTGVSQNPRHKITKRGQNVTFRCDPISEHNRLYWYRQTLGQGPEFLTYFQNEAQLEKSRLLSDRFSAERPKGSFSTLEIQRTEQGDSAMYLCASSLLGGQGGYEQYFGPGTRLTVT.

The V gene is TRBV14, the J gene TRBJ1-6; 8 bases are a match to TRBD1. Trimming removed 6 bases from V and 6 bases from J; junction bases left unmatched: 7. This CDR3 is 15 amino acids long. Germline V lookup: CDR1 SGHDN, CDR2 FVKESK. The CDR3 region is CASSPGTGFNSPLHF. CDR3 bases: TGTGCCAGCAGTCCCGGGACAGGCTTTAATTCACCCCTCCACTTT.

V gene TRBV7-9 combines with J gene TRBJ2-3, with TRBD2 matching 9 bases. This CDR3 is 17 amino acids long. V shed 2 bases and J 2 bases; nucleotides not matched to a gene: 8. Germline V gives CDR1 SEHNR, CDR2 FQNEAQ (reference sequence). The CDR3 nucleotides read TGTGCCAGCAGCTTACGTGGCGGGGGGGCAATCACAGATACGCAGTATTTT. Protein: CASSLRGGGAITDTQYF. The full variable domain, in which reference TRBV7-9 and TRBJ2-3 provide the parts outside the CDR3, is DTGVSQNPRHKITKRGQNVTFRCDPISEHNRLYWYRQTLGQGPEFLTYFQNEAQLEKSRLLSDRFSAERPKGSFSTLEIQRTEQGDSAMYLCASSLRGGGAITDTQYFGPGTRLTVL.

The chain is built from TRBV7-9 and TRBJ1-3; TRBD1 might be the D (5 bases). CDR3 size: 15 residues. Trimming removed 4 bases at V and 0 bases at J, with 10 bases between. Per germline, CDR1 SEHNR and CDR2 FQNEAQ (reference sequence). The CDR3 here is CASSWTLASGNTIYF. DNA of the CDR3: TGTGCCAGCAGCTGGACACTGGCCTCTGGAAACACCATATATTTT.

In this sample, this clonotype turned up once. This chain uses TRBV4-3 with TRBJ1-6, with D tentatively TRBD1 (6 bases). Germline-derived CDR1 and CDR2 are LGHNA and YSLEER. The CDR3 extends over 15 amino acids. Trimming shortened V by 5 bases and J by 5 bases, and 13 bases separated the two germline ends. Written as DNA, the CDR3 is TGCGCCAGCAGCGATGGGACACCTGATAATTCACCCCTCCACTTT. Translated, it gives CASSDGTPDNSPLHF.

This clonotype has a count of ten or more. The chain uses TRBV27 and TRBJ1-4; a possible D gene is TRBD1 (6 bases). CDR3 length: 15 residues. The germline gives CDR1 MNHEY, CDR2 SMNVEV (reference sequence). V lost 2 bases and J 6 bases, leaving 13 bases between the germline ends. This CDR3 is CASSLGRGRDEKLFF. The CDR3, as DNA: TGTGCCAGCAGTTTAGGCAGGGGCAGGGATGAAAAACTGTTTTTT.

This clonotype was counted only a few times. This sequence joins TRBV9 and TRBJ1-6; tentatively, D is TRBD1 (6 bases). The CDR3 length is 17 residues. V was pared by 0 bases and J by 9 bases, with 19 bases between. Germline lookup yields CDR1 SGDLS and CDR2 YYNGEE. This chain's CDR3 is CASSVETGGRGGSPLHF. CDR3 sequence (DNA): TGTGCCAGCAGCGTAGAGACAGGAGGGCGTGGTGGTTCACCCCTCCACTTT.

This clonotype was seen at least ten times. The chain couples TRBV7-8 to TRBJ1-5; D is undetermined. V lost 4 bases and J 12 bases, leaving 10 bases between the germline ends. The CDR3 sequence is 11 residues long. CDR1 is SGHVS, CDR2 FQNEAQ, per germline. The CDR3: CASSSSLLQHF. The CDR3 DNA sequence: TGTGCCAGCAGCTCTTCCCTACTCCAGCATTTT.

V usage is TRBV12-3 or TRBV12-4 and J usage is TRBJ1-6; the match to TRBD1 covers 11 bases. CDR3 length equals 13 residues. V dropped 7 bases and J dropped 8; count of bases not matched to a gene: 1. CDR3 protein: CASMGQGDSPLHF. The CDR3 coding sequence is TGTGCCAGCATGGGACAGGGGGATTCACCCCTCCACTTT.

The table lists this clonotype with many counts. The genes are TRBV10-1 and TRBJ2-2; 8 bases agree with TRBD1. Germline V lookup: CDR1 WNHNN, CDR2 SYGVQD (reference sequence). With 5 bases clipped from V and 1 base from J, the junction kept 3 bases outside the gene matches. The CDR3 has 15 amino acids. For the CDR3, the DNA is TGCGCCAGCAGTCGGACAGGGCGGAACACCGGGGAGCTGTTTTTT. Residues: CASSRTGRNTGELFF.

This clonotype was recorded only once. This CDR3 reads CASSLYSLNTEAFF. Written as DNA, the CDR3 is TGTGCCAGCAGCTTATACAGTTTGAACACTGAAGCTTTCTTT. The gene calls are TRBV7-8 and TRBJ1-1; D not certain. CDR3 length: 14 residues. V gave up 2 bases and J gave up 0 bases, with 7 bases separating them. Germline CDR1 and CDR2: SGHVS and FQNEAQ.

This clonotype was picked up many times. The chain joins TRBV7-8 to TRBJ2-5, with 12 positions matching TRBD1. The CDR3 sequence is 15 residues long. The junction had 8 bases not matched to a gene; V was cut back by 5 bases and J by 7 bases. In germline, CDR1 is SGHVS, CDR2 FQNEAQ. The CDR3 region is CASSARDRGLVTQYF. In nucleotides, the CDR3 is TGTGCCAGCAGCGCTCGGGACAGGGGGCTCGTGACCCAGTACTTC.

As DNA, the CDR3 is TGTGCCAGCAGCTCCTCTGGGGCTATGAATGAAAAACTGTTTTTT. As protein: CASSSSGAMNEKLFF. The chain links TRBV7-2 to TRBJ1-4; perhaps TRBD1 as D (5 bases). V lost 4 bases and J 5 bases, leaving 14 bases between the germline ends. The CDR3 covers 15 residues. Germline V gives CDR1 SGHTA, CDR2 FQGNSA. The entire variable domain, with the rest obtained from reference TRBV7-2 and TRBJ1-4, is as follows: GAGVSQSPSNKVTEKGKDVELRCDPISGHTALYWYRQSLGQGLEFLIYFQGNSAPDKSGLPSDRFSAERTGGSVSTLTIQRTQQEDSAVYLCASSSSGAMNEKLFFGSGTQLSVL.

The genes are TRBV5-4 and TRBJ2-1; 10 bases agree with TRBD2. Germline V lookup: CDR1 SGHNT, CDR2 YYREEE (reference sequence). V shed 3 bases, J shed 7 bases, and the junction held 10 bases outside the gene matches. The CDR3 spans 16 residues. CDR3 DNA sequence: TGTGCCAGCAGCTCTATGGGGCTAGCGGGGGATAATGAGCAGTTCTTC. It encodes CASSSMGLAGDNEQFF.

As regards this clonotype: Just one base apart from a much larger clone, this may be a read error. V and J are TRBV6-5 and TRBJ2-5; D is undetermined. The CDR3 totals 12 residues. V lost 5 bases and J 7 bases, leaving 11 bases between the germline ends. Germline V CDR1 and CDR2: MNHEY, SVGAGI. This CDR3 reads CASSEGEGTQYF. The CDR3 DNA is TGTGCCAGCAGTGAAGGAGAAGGGACCCAGTACTTC.